Shown below are 32 T cell receptor beta chains from a single sample sequenced in a study of OX40 agonist ivuxolimab in advanced cancers. Data came from immunoSEQ multiplex PCR; TCRdb stores just in-frame clones and leaves some out. The data show some 20,000 clones, with roughly 78% seen just once and about 33% held by the top ten. The sample here was CD4+ or CD8+ T cells sorted from blood, taken in a trial of the OX40 agonist ivuxolimab. The receptor source for this set is an adult with an advanced solid tumor such as melanoma, head and neck, liver or kidney cancer.

This sequence joins TRBV5-1 and TRBJ2-7; TRBD2 might be the D (6 bases). The CDR3 contains 16 residues. Looked up from germline, CDR1 is SGHRS and CDR2 is YFSETQ. The V end lost 2 bases, the J end lost 5 bases, and 20 bases lay between the germline ends. CDR3 loop: CASSFYFSGGRNEQYF. DNA of the CDR3: TGCGCCAGCAGCTTCTATTTTTCCGGGGGACGGAACGAGCAGTACTTC.

V gene TRBV28 combines with J gene TRBJ1-1; D gene unclear. V lost 2 bases and J lost 0, with 7 bases in between. This CDR3 is built from 14 residues. The germline CDR1 and CDR2 sequences are MDHEN and SYDVKM. The CDR3 reads CASSLQVMNTEAFF. For the CDR3, the DNA is TGTGCCAGCAGTTTACAGGTGATGAACACTGAAGCTTTCTTT.

This chain joins TRBV27 and TRBJ2-1; D not resolved. Trimming shortened V by 0 bases and J by 7 bases, and 7 bases separated the two germline ends. From germline, CDR1 is MNHEY and CDR2 SMNVEV (reference sequence). This CDR3 has 13 amino acids. CDR3 protein: CASSLSGQNEQFF. Written as DNA, the CDR3 is TGTGCCAGCAGTTTATCCGGGCAGAATGAGCAGTTCTTC.

J is TRBJ2-1 and V is TRBV11-2; D is possibly TRBD2 (5 bases). CDR1 and CDR2 from the germline V gene are SGHAT and FQNNGV. Trimming removed 1 base at V and 7 bases at J, with 17 bases between. This CDR3 contains 16 residues. CDR3 region: CASSLGESGRGNEQFF. DNA of the CDR3: TGTGCCAGCAGCTTAGGGGAGTCGGGTAGAGGGAATGAGCAGTTCTTC.

The chain recombines TRBV6-1 with TRBJ1-1, with D unresolved. The length of the CDR3 is 13 residues. The germline V gene has CDR1 MNHNS and CDR2 SASEGT. Trimming took 8 bases from V and 0 from J, leaving 10 bases between them. The CDR3 nucleotides are TGTGCCAGCGGGCAGCTGTTGAACACTGAAGCTTTCTTT. This sequence encodes CASGQLLNTEAFF.

V is TRBV2 and J is TRBJ1-5; D possibly corresponds to TRBD1 (5 bases). CDR1 is SNHLY, CDR2 FYNNEI, per germline. Trimming removed 8 bases from V and 3 bases from J, with 14 bases in between. The CDR3 has 14 residues. In DNA, the CDR3 is TGTGCCAGCCACACCACAGGCTTCAATCAGCCCCAGCATTTT. Protein product: CASHTTGFNQPQHF.

J is TRBJ1-4 and V is TRBV7-7; D is uncertain. The CDR3 has 14 residues. Germline CDR1 is SSHAT and CDR2 is FNYEAQ (reference sequence). Trimming removed 2 bases at V and 10 bases at J, with 14 bases between. This CDR3 is CASSLSPGGGKLFF. As DNA, the CDR3 is TGTGCCAGCAGCTTATCGCCCGGTGGAGGAAAACTGTTTTTT.

The V and J genes are TRBV29-1 and TRBJ1-4; TRBD1 matches 9 bases. J lost 8 bases, V lost 7 bases, and 8 bases had no gene match. The CDR3 length is 13 residues. CDR1 is SQVTM, CDR2 ANQGSEA, per germline. CDR3 loop: CSAGTGLGEKLFF. CDR3 bases: TGCAGCGCCGGGACAGGGTTAGGAGAAAAACTGTTTTTT.

This clone was found once. V is TRBV5-1 and J is TRBJ2-1; a possible D gene is TRBD2 (5 bases). The CDR3 runs to 14 residues. Per germline, CDR1 SGHRS and CDR2 YFSETQ. V was clipped by 1 base and J by 3 bases, with 8 bases between them. The CDR3 nucleotides are TGCGCCAGCAGCTTGAGAGGGATCTACAATGAGCAGTTCTTC. Amino acid sequence: CASSLRGIYNEQFF.

The chain employs TRBV11-2 and TRBJ2-7, with 7 bases identical to TRBD1. CDR3 length: 14 residues. V was pared by 5 bases and J by 6 bases, with 10 bases of the junction left unmatched. Germline V gene lookup returns CDR1 SGHAT and CDR2 FQNNGV. CDR3 protein: CASSPPTGRGEQYF. In nucleotides, the CDR3 is TGTGCCAGCAGCCCTCCGACAGGGAGAGGCGAGCAGTACTTC.

For the CDR3, the DNA is TGTGCCAGCAGTGTCAGGGCCCCCTACGAGCAGTACTTC. Protein: CASSVRAPYEQYF. The V and J genes are TRBV6-1 and TRBJ2-7; weak D call: TRBD1 (5 bases). V lost 4 bases and J 2 bases, leaving 9 bases between the germline ends. This CDR3 region has 13 residues. Germline V gene data show CDR1 as MNHNS and CDR2 as SASEGT.

This sequence joins TRBV28 and TRBJ2-7, with D perhaps TRBD2 (5 bases). Trimming pared 4 bases from V and 3 bases from J, leaving 13 bases between. Germline CDR1 and CDR2: MDHEN and SYDVKM. This CDR3 is built from 14 residues. CDR3 DNA: TGTGCCAGCAGTTCGGACTTCCCCCTCTACGAGCAGTACTTC. Translating it yields CASSSDFPLYEQYF.

The CDR3 loop is CASSFRFPEQFF. The DNA of the CDR3 is TGTGCCAGCAGCTTCCGCTTCCCTGAGCAGTTCTTC. This chain joins TRBV11-2 and TRBJ2-1; D is undetermined. The V gene lost 3 bases and the J gene lost 9 bases, with 9 bases spanning the gap. Germline V gene sequence: CDR1 SGHAT, CDR2 FQNNGV. There are 12 residues in the CDR3.

Sample share makes this clone medium-sized. The DNA for the CDR3 is TGTGCCAGCAGTTACTCGGAGGAGATCAATCAGCCCCAGCATTTT. It yields the protein CASSYSEEINQPQHF. The chain employs TRBV6-5 and TRBJ1-5; no clear D gene. Trimming stripped 0 bases from V and 3 bases from J, with 9 bases between. There are 15 residues in the CDR3. Looked up from germline, CDR1 is MNHEY and CDR2 is SVGAGI.

This clone is judged medium-sized (0.01 to 0.1%). The genes are TRBV7-9 and TRBJ2-7; D uncertain. Trimming cost V 3 bases and J 6 bases, with 6 bases left between them. There are 11 residues in the CDR3. Looked up from germline, CDR1 is SEHNR and CDR2 is FQNEAQ (reference sequence). CDR3 sequence reads: CASSFSSEQYF. DNA for the CDR3: TGTGCCAGCAGCTTCTCATCCGAGCAGTACTTC.

This clone is medium-sized by share. The chain carries TRBV6-4 and TRBJ1-5; D is perhaps TRBD1 (5 bases). V shed 4 bases and J shed 1 base, with 5 bases lying between them. CDR3 length: 13 amino acids. Germline V CDR1 and CDR2: MRHNA, SNTAGT. CDR3 nucleotide sequence: TGTGCCAGCAGTGCAGGGAGCAATCAGCCCCAGCATTTT. Its translation is CASSAGSNQPQHF.

The chain carries TRBV9 and TRBJ1-1; 8 bases map to TRBD1. There are 12 residues in the CDR3. Trimming removed 4 bases from V and 7 bases from J; junction bases left unmatched: 3. Germline CDR1 is SGDLS and CDR2 is YYNGEE. CDR3 region: CASSPGQVEAFF. The DNA for the CDR3 is TGTGCCAGCAGCCCGGGACAGGTTGAAGCTTTCTTT.

J is TRBJ1-2 and V is TRBV27, with 10 bases identical to TRBD1. Germline assignment: CDR1 MNHEY and CDR2 SMNVEV (reference sequence). Trimming at V came to 5 bases and at J to 3 bases, leaving 9 bases not matched to a gene. The CDR3 consists of 16 residues. CDR3 protein: CASSPTIGTGDYGYTF. The CDR3 DNA reads TGTGCCAGCAGTCCGACTATAGGGACAGGGGACTATGGCTACACCTTC.

V gene TRBV5-1 combines with J gene TRBJ2-7; maybe TRBD2 (6 bases). Germline assignment: CDR1 SGHRS and CDR2 YFSETQ. V lost 3 bases, J lost 2 bases, and 9 bases lay in between. This CDR3 has 13 amino acids. Written as DNA, the CDR3 is TGCGCCAGCAGCTGGGACTTAACCTACGAGCAGTACTTC. Translated: CASSWDLTYEQYF.

In its sample, this clone was seen a few times. The chain combines TRBV4-3 with TRBJ2-5; 7 bases align to TRBD2. From germline, CDR1 is LGHNA and CDR2 YSLEER. The CDR3 length is 17 residues. V lost 1 base and J lost 5; bases outside the gene matches: 13. The CDR3 spells CASSQAGGLGGRETQYF. The CDR3 DNA is TGCGCCAGCAGCCAAGCGGGCGGACTAGGAGGCCGTGAGACCCAGTACTTC.

As DNA, the CDR3 is TGTGCCAGCAGCTTAGCGCGGGCAGATACGCAGTATTTT. Translated: CASSLARADTQYF. The V and J genes are TRBV7-6 and TRBJ2-3; D perhaps matches TRBD2 (5 bases). The V end was cut by 0 bases, the J end by 4 bases, with 5 bases between. Germline CDR1 and CDR2: SGHVS and FNYEAQ. CDR3 size: 13 residues.

The genes are TRBV27 and TRBJ2-5; TRBD1 is a possible D gene (6 bases). The last part of the DNA fits TRBJ2-7 better; the J call may be wrong. Germline lookup yields CDR1 MNHEY and CDR2 SMNVEV (reference sequence). The CDR3 contains 16 residues. The CDR3, as DNA: TGTGCCAGCAGCCTAGGTCAGGGGATTGGCTCCTACGAGCAGTACTTC. Its protein is CASSLGQGIGSYEQYF.

The rearrangement joins TRBV7-6 to TRBJ2-7, with 12 bases that match TRBD2. The junction had 8 bases not matched to a gene; V was cut back by 5 bases and J by 6 bases. The CDR3 is 15 residues long. CDR1 is SGHVS and CDR2 is FNYEAQ in the germline V gene. The CDR3, as DNA: TGTGCCAGCAGCGCCTTAACTAGCGGGGGGCCCGAGCAGTACTTC. This encodes CASSALTSGGPEQYF.

The table lists this clone with a count of one. The V and J genes are TRBV28 and TRBJ2-7; 9 nucleotides agree with TRBD1. V shed 5 bases and J 3 bases; nucleotides not matched to a gene: 5. The germline gives CDR1 MDHEN, CDR2 SYDVKM. The CDR3 spans 14 residues. CDR3 loop: CASSPGQGGYEQYF. The CDR3 region has the DNA TGTGCCAGCAGTCCGGGACAGGGAGGCTACGAGCAGTACTTC.

The gene calls are TRBV28 and TRBJ1-5, with D hard to call. Germline values: CDR1 MDHEN, CDR2 SYDVKM. Trimming left V 6 bases short and J 2 bases short, with 14 bases between. This CDR3 contains 15 residues. CDR3 bases: TGTGCCAGCAGCGTCTATTTTGGCGGCAATCAGCCCCAGCATTTT. Protein product: CASSVYFGGNQPQHF. The variable domain in full, completed from reference TRBV28 and TRBJ1-5, reads DVKVTQSSRYLVKRTGEKVFLECVQDMDHENMFWYRQDPGLGLRLIYFSYDVKMKEKGDIPEGYSVSREKKERFSLILESASTNQTSMYLCASSVYFGGNQPQHFGDGTRLSIL.

The chain carries TRBV11-2 and TRBJ1-4; D ambiguous. The germline V and J ends were trimmed by 4 bases and 8 bases, with 14 bases remaining between them. Germline lookup yields CDR1 SGHAT and CDR2 FQNNGV. The CDR3 loop spans 14 amino acids. The CDR3 region has the DNA TGTGCCAGCAGCTCCTCGTCTGGGAGGGAAAAACTGTTTTTT. It specifies CASSSSSGREKLFF.

Worth noting for this clone: A junction end diverges from the germline sequence, so it may reflect a read error. The chain has TRBV7-9 and TRBJ2-7; 11 bases align to TRBD2. CDR1 SEHNR and CDR2 FQNEAQ come from the germline V gene (reference sequence). This CDR3 has 14 residues. CDR3 amino acids: CASSCTGTSGCWDF. The DNA for the CDR3 is TGTGCCAGCAGTTGTACCGGGACTAGCGGCTGTTGGGACTTC. The full variable domain, its missing parts supplied by reference TRBV7-9 and TRBJ2-7, is DTGVSQNPRHKITKRGQNVTFRCDPISEHNRLYWYRQTLGQGPEFLTYFQNEAQLEKSRLLSDRFSAERPKGSFSTLEIQRTEQGDSAMYLCASSCTGTSGCWDFGPGTRLTVT.

The chain has TRBV28 and TRBJ2-7, with D perhaps given as TRBD1 or TRBD2 (6 bases each). From germline, CDR1 is MDHEN and CDR2 SYDVKM. The V end was cut by 10 bases, the J end by 3 bases, with 22 bases between. The CDR3 is made up of 15 amino acids. The CDR3 protein is CATDPGGIHYYEQYF. The CDR3 DNA is TGTGCCACCGACCCCGGGGGCATACATTACTACGAGCAGTACTTC.

CDR3 region: CASSYSWSSYNSPLHF. The CDR3 bases are TGTGCCAGCAGTTACTCGTGGAGCTCCTATAATTCACCCCTCCACTTT. The chain employs TRBV6-5 and TRBJ1-6; D not certain. From germline, CDR1 is MNHEY and CDR2 SVGAGI. The CDR3 consists of 16 residues. The V and J ends lost 0 bases and 0 bases respectively, with 6 bases between them.

The chain uses TRBV7-9 and TRBJ1-5, with D unresolved. There are 12 residues in the CDR3. Germline CDR1 SEHNR, CDR2 FQNEAQ (reference sequence). V dropped 4 bases and J dropped 0 bases, with 1 base sitting between them. The CDR3 region is CASSYSNQPQHF. The CDR3 DNA reads TGTGCCAGCAGCTATAGCAATCAGCCCCAGCATTTT.

This rearrangement joins TRBV6-5 to TRBJ2-1, with 11 bases aligning to TRBD2. V lost 2 bases to trimming and J lost 7 bases; unmatched junction nucleotides: 7. This CDR3 has 16 amino acids. The germline CDR1 and CDR2 sequences are MNHEY and SVGAGI. The CDR3 sequence: CASSYSSGGALNEQFF. The CDR3 DNA follows: TGTGCCAGCAGTTACAGTAGCGGGGGGGCGTTGAATGAGCAGTTCTTC.

The chain uses TRBV29-1 and TRBJ2-7, with D perhaps TRBD1 (6 bases). The germline CDR1 and CDR2 sequences are SQVTM and ANQGSEA. V dropped 3 bases and J dropped 0 bases, with 6 bases sitting between them. CDR3 length equals 12 residues. CDR3 in amino acids: CSVEDSSYEQYF. The CDR3 DNA sequence: TGCAGCGTTGAGGACAGCTCCTACGAGCAGTACTTC.